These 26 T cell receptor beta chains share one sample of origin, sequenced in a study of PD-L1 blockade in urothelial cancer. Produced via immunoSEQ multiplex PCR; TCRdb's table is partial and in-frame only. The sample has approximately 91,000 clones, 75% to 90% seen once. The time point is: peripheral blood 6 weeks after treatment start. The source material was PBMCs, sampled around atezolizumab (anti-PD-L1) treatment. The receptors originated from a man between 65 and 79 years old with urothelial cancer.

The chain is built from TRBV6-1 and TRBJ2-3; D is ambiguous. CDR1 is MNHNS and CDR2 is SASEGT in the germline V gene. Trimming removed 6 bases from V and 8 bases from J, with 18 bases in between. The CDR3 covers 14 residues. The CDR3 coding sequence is TGTGCCAGCAGGGCCTCTAACCAGGTTGGTACGCAGTATTTT. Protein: CASRASNQVGTQYF.

The CDR3 loop reads CASSPPRGTGELFF. CDR3 DNA: TGCGCCAGCAGCCCCCCCAGGGGGACCGGGGAGCTGTTTTTT. The chain employs TRBV4-1 and TRBJ2-2; 7 nucleotides agree with TRBD1. The J segment lost 5 bases and the V segment lost 4 bases, leaving 4 bases of the junction unmatched. The CDR3 loop spans 14 amino acids. In germline, CDR1 is MGHRA, CDR2 YSYEKL.

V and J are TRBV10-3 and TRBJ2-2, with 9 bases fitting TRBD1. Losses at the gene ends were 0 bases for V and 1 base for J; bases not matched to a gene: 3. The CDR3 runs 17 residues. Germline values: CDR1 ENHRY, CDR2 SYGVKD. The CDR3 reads CAISESPGQGNTGELFF. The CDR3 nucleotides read TGTGCCATCAGTGAGTCCCCGGGACAGGGGAACACCGGGGAGCTGTTTTTT.

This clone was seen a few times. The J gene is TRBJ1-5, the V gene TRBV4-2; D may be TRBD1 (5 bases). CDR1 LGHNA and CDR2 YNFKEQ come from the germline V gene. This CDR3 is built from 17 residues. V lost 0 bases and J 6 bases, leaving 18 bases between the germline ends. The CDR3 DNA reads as TGTGCCAGCAGCCAAGACCCCCCAGGGAAGATCAGTCAGCCCCAGCATTTT. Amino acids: CASSQDPPGKISQPQHF.

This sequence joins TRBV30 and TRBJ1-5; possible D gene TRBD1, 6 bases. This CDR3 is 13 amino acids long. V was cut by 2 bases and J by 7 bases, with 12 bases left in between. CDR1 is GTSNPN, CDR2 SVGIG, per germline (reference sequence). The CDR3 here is CAWSLRGYQPQHF. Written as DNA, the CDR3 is TGTGCCTGGAGTCTCAGGGGCTACCAGCCCCAGCATTTT.

CDR3 nucleotide sequence: TGTGCCAGCAGTGCTTCTAGGATACACACAGATACGCAGTATTTT. It yields the protein CASSASRIHTDTQYF. V usage is TRBV2 and J usage is TRBJ2-3; D is unclear. Trimming took off 4 bases at V and 2 bases at J, with 13 bases between the two ends. Germline values: CDR1 SNHLY, CDR2 FYNNEI. The CDR3 has 15 residues.

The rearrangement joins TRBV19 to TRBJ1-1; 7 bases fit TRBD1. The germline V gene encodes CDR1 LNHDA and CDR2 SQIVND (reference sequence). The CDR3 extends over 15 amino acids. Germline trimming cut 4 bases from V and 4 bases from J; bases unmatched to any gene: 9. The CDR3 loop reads CASSTTGAPSTEAFF. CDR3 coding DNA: TGTGCCAGTAGTACCACAGGGGCGCCGAGCACTGAAGCTTTCTTT.

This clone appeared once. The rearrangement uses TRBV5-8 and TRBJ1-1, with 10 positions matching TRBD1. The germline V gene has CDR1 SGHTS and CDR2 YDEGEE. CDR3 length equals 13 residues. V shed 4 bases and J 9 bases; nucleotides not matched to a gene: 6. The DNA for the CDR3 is TGTGCCAGCAGCCCGGGACAGGGGTTCCAAGCTTTCTTT. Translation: CASSPGQGFQAFF.

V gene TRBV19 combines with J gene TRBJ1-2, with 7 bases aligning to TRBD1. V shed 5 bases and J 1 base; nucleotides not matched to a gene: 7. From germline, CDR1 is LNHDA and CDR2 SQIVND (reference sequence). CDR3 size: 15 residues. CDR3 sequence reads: CASSVDRARNYGYTF. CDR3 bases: TGTGCCAGTAGTGTCGACAGGGCCCGTAACTATGGCTACACCTTC.

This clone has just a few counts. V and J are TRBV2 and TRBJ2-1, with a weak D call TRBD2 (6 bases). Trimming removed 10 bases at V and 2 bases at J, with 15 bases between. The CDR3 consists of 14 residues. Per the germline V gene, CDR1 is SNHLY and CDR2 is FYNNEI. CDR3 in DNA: TGTGCCAAAAAGCTAGCGAACCCCTACAATGAGCAGTTCTTC. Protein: CAKKLANPYNEQFF.

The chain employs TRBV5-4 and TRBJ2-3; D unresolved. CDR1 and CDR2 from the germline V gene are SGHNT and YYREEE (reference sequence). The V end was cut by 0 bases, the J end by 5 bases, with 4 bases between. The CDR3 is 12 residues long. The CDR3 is CASSLALDTQYF. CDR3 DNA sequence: TGTGCCAGCAGCTTGGCTCTAGATACGCAGTATTTT.

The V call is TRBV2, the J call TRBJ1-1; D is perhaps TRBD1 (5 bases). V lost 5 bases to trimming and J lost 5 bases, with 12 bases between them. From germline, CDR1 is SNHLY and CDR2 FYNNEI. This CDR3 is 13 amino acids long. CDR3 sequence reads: CASSQGEGTEAFF. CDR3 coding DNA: TGTGCCAGCAGTCAAGGGGAGGGTACTGAAGCTTTCTTT.

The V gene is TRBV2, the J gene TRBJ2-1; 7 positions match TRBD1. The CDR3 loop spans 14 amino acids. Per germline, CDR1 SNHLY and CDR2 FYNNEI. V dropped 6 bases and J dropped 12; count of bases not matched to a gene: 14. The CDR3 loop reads CASRASTGARGQFF. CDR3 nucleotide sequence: TGTGCCAGCAGAGCTAGTACAGGGGCGAGGGGGCAGTTCTTC.

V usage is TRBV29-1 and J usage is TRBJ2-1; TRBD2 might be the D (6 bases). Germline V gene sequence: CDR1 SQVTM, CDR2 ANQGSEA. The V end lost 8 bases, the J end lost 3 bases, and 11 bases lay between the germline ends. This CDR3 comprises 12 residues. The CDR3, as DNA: TGCAGCCAACGGACTAACTACAATGAGCAGTTCTTC. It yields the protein CSQRTNYNEQFF.

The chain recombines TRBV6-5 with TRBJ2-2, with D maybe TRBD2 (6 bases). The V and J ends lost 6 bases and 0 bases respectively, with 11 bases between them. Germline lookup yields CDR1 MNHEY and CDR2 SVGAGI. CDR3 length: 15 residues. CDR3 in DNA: TGTGCCAGCAGGCCTGGCGGGGCGAACACCGGGGAGCTGTTTTTT. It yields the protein CASRPGGANTGELFF.

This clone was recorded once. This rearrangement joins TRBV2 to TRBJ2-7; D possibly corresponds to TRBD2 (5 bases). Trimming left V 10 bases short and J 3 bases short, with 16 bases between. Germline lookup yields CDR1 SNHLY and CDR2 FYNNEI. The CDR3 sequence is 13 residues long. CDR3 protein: CATQRRIFYEQYF. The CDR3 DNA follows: TGTGCCACCCAAAGGAGGATTTTCTACGAGCAGTACTTC.

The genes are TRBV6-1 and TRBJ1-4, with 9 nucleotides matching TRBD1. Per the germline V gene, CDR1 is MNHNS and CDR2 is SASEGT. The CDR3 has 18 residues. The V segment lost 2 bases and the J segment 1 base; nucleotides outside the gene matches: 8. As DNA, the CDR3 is TGTGCCAGCAGTGAAAAGGAGGACAGGGGTGAAACTAATGAAAAACTGTTTTTT. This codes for CASSEKEDRGETNEKLFF.

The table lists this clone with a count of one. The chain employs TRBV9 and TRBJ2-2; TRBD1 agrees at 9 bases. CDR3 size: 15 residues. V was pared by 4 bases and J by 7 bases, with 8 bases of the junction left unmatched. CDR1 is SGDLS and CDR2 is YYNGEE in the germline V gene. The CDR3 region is CASSPRQGEIGELFF. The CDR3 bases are TGTGCCAGCAGCCCTAGACAGGGGGAGATCGGGGAGCTGTTTTTT.

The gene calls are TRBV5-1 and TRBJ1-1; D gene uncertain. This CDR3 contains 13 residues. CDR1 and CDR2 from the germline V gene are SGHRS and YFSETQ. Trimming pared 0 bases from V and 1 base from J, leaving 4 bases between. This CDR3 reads CASSLGENTEAFF. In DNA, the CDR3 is TGCGCCAGCAGCTTGGGAGAGAACACTGAAGCTTTCTTT.

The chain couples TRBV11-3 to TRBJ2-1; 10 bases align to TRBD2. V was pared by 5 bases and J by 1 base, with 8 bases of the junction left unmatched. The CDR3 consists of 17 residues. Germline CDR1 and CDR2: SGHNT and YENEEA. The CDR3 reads CASSPRGLAESYNEQFF. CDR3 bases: TGTGCCAGCAGCCCCCGAGGACTAGCGGAGTCCTACAATGAGCAGTTCTTC.

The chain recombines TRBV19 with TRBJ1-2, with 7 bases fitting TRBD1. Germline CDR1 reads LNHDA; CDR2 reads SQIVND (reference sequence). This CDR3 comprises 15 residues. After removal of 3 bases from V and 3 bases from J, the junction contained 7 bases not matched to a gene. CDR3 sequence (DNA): TGTGCCAGTAGTATCCACAGACAGGGCTACTATGGCTACACCTTC. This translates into CASSIHRQGYYGYTF.

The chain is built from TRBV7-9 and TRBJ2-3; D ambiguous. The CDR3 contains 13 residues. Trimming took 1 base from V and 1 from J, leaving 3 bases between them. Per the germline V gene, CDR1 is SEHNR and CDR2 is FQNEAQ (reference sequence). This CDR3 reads CASSLGGTDTQYF. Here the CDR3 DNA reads TGTGCCAGCAGCTTAGGCGGCACAGATACGCAGTATTTT.

The CDR3 loop reads CASSQAGGPGEQYF. The CDR3, as DNA: TGCGCCAGCAGCCAAGCGGGGGGGCCTGGCGAGCAGTACTTC. The genes are TRBV4-1 and TRBJ2-7, with 8 bases aligning to TRBD2. Per germline, CDR1 MGHRA and CDR2 YSYEKL. CDR3 size: 14 residues. V lost 1 base, J lost 6 bases, and 5 bases stayed unmatched.

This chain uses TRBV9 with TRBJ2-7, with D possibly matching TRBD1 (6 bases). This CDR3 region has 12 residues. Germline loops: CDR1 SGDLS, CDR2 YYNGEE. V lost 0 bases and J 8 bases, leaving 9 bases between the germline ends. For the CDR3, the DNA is TGTGCCAGCAGCGTAGCGGACAGCCAGCAGTACTTC. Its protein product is CASSVADSQQYF.

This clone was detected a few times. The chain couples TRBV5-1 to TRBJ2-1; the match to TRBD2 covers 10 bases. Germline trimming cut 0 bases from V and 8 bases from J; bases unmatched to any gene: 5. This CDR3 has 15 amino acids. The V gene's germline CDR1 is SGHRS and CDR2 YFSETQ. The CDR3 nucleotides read TGCGCCAGCAGCTTGGTAAGCGGGAGGGCCTATGAGCAGTTCTTC. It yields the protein CASSLVSGRAYEQFF. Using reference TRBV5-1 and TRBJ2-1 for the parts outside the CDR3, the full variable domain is KAGVTQTPRYLIKTRGQQVTLSCSPISGHRSVSWYQQTPGQGLQFLFEYFSETQRNKGNFPGRFSGRQFSNSRSEMNVSTLELGDSALYLCASSLVSGRAYEQFFGPGTRLTVL.

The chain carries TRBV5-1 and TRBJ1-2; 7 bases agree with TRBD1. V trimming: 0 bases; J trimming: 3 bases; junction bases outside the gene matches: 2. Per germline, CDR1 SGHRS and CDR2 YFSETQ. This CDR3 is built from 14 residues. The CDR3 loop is CASSLADRDYGYTF. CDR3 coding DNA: TGCGCCAGCAGCTTGGCAGACAGGGACTATGGCTACACCTTC.